These 20 T cell receptor beta chains came from one sample sequenced in a study of blood T cell repertoires in COVID-19. Data came from immunoSEQ multiplex PCR; TCRdb stores just in-frame clones and leaves some out. The profile covers around 300,000 clones, with 85% to 90% appearing a single time and less than 3% taken by the ten largest. Specimen: peripheral blood. Receptor source: a woman in her twenties or thirties with COVID-19, enrolled during active disease.

The genes are TRBV21-1 and TRBJ2-7; TRBD1 is the table's D call, not checked against the DNA. TRBV21-1 represents a pseudogene. The CDR3 sequence is 15 residues long. This CDR3 reads CASSIGRDRGYEQYF. In nucleotides, the CDR3 is TGTGCCAGCAGCATCGGCCGGGACAGGGGGTACGAGCAGTACTTC.

The V gene is TRBV9, the J gene TRBJ1-1; tentatively, D is TRBD1 (5 bases). The CDR3 is made up of 14 amino acids. Trimming removed 5 bases from V and 4 bases from J, with 15 bases in between. Germline V gene data show CDR1 as SGDLS and CDR2 as YYNGEE. The chain's CDR3 is CASRLTEHSTEAFF. The CDR3 DNA is TGTGCCAGCAGACTGACAGAGCATTCCACTGAAGCTTTCTTT.

The rearrangement joins TRBV19 to TRBJ2-4; 10 positions agree with TRBD1. The germline V gene encodes CDR1 LNHDA and CDR2 SQIVND (reference sequence). The CDR3 consists of 16 residues. The J segment lost 0 bases and the V segment lost 4 bases, leaving 3 bases of the junction unmatched. The CDR3 DNA follows: TGTGCCAGTAGTAAAGGACAGGGGGAAGCCAAAAACATTCAGTACTTC. Translating it yields CASSKGQGEAKNIQYF.

The rearrangement links TRBV7-6 to TRBJ2-7, with 8 bases identical to TRBD1. Per the germline V gene, CDR1 is SGHVS and CDR2 is FNYEAQ. V shed 5 bases and J 3 bases; nucleotides not matched to a gene: 9. The CDR3 has 15 amino acids. In DNA form, the CDR3 reads TGTGCCAGCAGCCCCACCGGACAGGGAGGCTACGAGCAGTACTTC. Protein: CASSPTGQGGYEQYF.

The chain uses TRBV3-1 (or the pseudogene TRBV3-2) and TRBJ1-3, with D perhaps TRBD1 (6 bases). This CDR3 region has 15 residues. Germline V gene sequence: CDR1 LGHDT, CDR2 YNNKEL (reference sequence). V lost 2 bases and J 2 bases, leaving 10 bases between the germline ends. CDR3 loop: CASSQRTGTGNTIYF. The CDR3 nucleotides are TGTGCCAGCAGCCAACGTACAGGGACTGGAAACACCATATATTTT.

The chain carries TRBV6-5 and TRBJ2-1, with no clear D. The V and J ends lost 6 bases and 0 bases respectively, with 12 bases between them. The CDR3 has 15 amino acids. Looked up from germline, CDR1 is MNHEY and CDR2 is SVGAGI. The CDR3 region has the DNA TGTGCCAGCAGGGCCCGCCCAAGCTCCTACAATGAGCAGTTCTTC. It codes for CASRARPSSYNEQFF.

V usage is TRBV30 and J usage is TRBJ1-3; D not certain. Trimming pared 2 bases from V and 0 bases from J, leaving 11 bases between. Germline V gene sequence: CDR1 GTSNPN, CDR2 SVGIG (reference sequence). The CDR3 spans 15 residues. This CDR3 is CAWSTNFDSGNTIYF. Here the CDR3 DNA reads TGTGCCTGGAGTACTAACTTCGACTCTGGAAACACCATATATTTT.

The chain recombines TRBV27 with TRBJ2-7, with D maybe TRBD2 (6 bases). The V gene's germline CDR1 is MNHEY and CDR2 SMNVEV (reference sequence). V was shortened by 5 bases and J by 3 bases, with 11 bases between the two germline ends. This CDR3 contains 13 residues. The CDR3 sequence is CASSPGLHYEQYF. The CDR3 coding sequence is TGTGCCAGCAGTCCGGGACTCCACTACGAGCAGTACTTC.

J is TRBJ1-6 and V is TRBV18; D unresolved. V was shortened by 4 bases and J by 7 bases, with 8 bases between the two germline ends. The CDR3 has 13 residues. Germline CDR1 is KGHSH and CDR2 is LQKENI. The DNA for the CDR3 is TGTGCCAGCTCACGAGAGGAGAATTCACCCCTCCACTTT. This translates into CASSREENSPLHF.

The chain combines TRBV5-6 with TRBJ2-2; 13 bases fit TRBD2. CDR1 is SGHDT and CDR2 is YYEEEE in the germline V gene. This CDR3 is 16 amino acids long. The V gene end was trimmed by 0 bases and the J gene end by 7 bases; junction bases not matched to a gene: 3. CDR3 amino acids: CASSLELAGGIGELFF. The DNA of the CDR3 is TGTGCCAGCAGCTTGGAACTAGCGGGAGGGATCGGGGAGCTGTTTTTT.

V and J are TRBV13 and TRBJ1-1; TRBD1 matches 7 bases. CDR3 length: 13 amino acids. The J segment lost 0 bases and the V segment lost 5 bases, leaving 0 bases of the junction unmatched. From germline, CDR1 is PRHDT and CDR2 FYEKMQ (reference sequence). The CDR3 DNA is TGTGCCAGCAGCGACAGGGTGAACACTGAAGCTTTCTTT. Translated, it gives CASSDRVNTEAFF.

The J gene is TRBJ2-7, the V gene TRBV27, with D tentatively TRBD1 (6 bases). From germline, CDR1 is MNHEY and CDR2 SMNVEV (reference sequence). This CDR3 region has 15 residues. V was pared by 2 bases and J by 4 bases, with 15 bases between. CDR3 in DNA: TGTGCCAGCAGTTTAAGACCCAGGGGTAGTTACGAGCAGTACTTC. As protein: CASSLRPRGSYEQYF.

This sequence joins TRBV10-3 and TRBJ1-2, with 8 bases aligning to TRBD1. V gave up 6 bases and J gave up 2 bases; unmatched junction bases: 2. Germline V gene sequence: CDR1 ENHRY, CDR2 SYGVKD. CDR3 size: 13 residues. The CDR3 reads CAISSGGNYGYTF. CDR3 in DNA: TGTGCCATCAGCTCAGGGGGCAACTATGGCTACACCTTC.

V usage is TRBV7-9 and J usage is TRBJ2-3; D might be TRBD2 (7 bases). CDR1 is SEHNR and CDR2 is FQNEAQ in the germline V gene (reference sequence). This CDR3 has 15 amino acids. Trimming stripped 4 bases from V and 1 base from J, with 12 bases between. The CDR3 reads CASSWGGQGTDTQYF. CDR3 nucleotide sequence: TGTGCCAGCAGCTGGGGGGGGCAAGGCACAGATACGCAGTATTTT.

CDR3 nucleotide sequence: TGTGCCATCAGCGAGCAGGGGGGTAAAAGCTCTGGGGCCAACGTCCTGACTTTC. Amino acid sequence: CAISEQGGKSSGANVLTF. The V gene is TRBV10-3, the J gene TRBJ2-6; D possibly corresponds to TRBD1 (7 bases). The germline V gene encodes CDR1 ENHRY and CDR2 SYGVKD. The CDR3 sequence is 18 residues long. V was pared by 6 bases and J by 0 bases, with 18 bases between.

The chain joins TRBV5-1 to TRBJ1-2; 7 bases line up with TRBD1. The V gene end was trimmed by 4 bases and the J gene end by 7 bases; junction bases not matched to a gene: 13. Germline CDR1 SGHRS, CDR2 YFSETQ. The CDR3 has 15 amino acids. As DNA, the CDR3 is TGCGCCAGCAGCCCGGGGACAGCCCAAACGGGTGGCTACACCTTC. Protein sequence: CASSPGTAQTGGYTF. Combining the CDR3 with reference TRBV5-1 and TRBJ1-2 gives the whole variable domain KAGVTQTPRYLIKTRGQQVTLSCSPISGHRSVSWYQQTPGQGLQFLFEYFSETQRNKGNFPGRFSGRQFSNSRSEMNVSTLELGDSALYLCASSPGTAQTGGYTFGSGTRLTVV.

V gene TRBV19 combines with J gene TRBJ1-1; D is ambiguous. V was shortened by 6 bases and J by 3 bases, with 11 bases between the two germline ends. The CDR3 loop spans 13 amino acids. The germline gives CDR1 LNHDA, CDR2 SQIVND (reference sequence). This CDR3 is CASRQTGDTEAFF. CDR3 sequence (DNA): TGTGCCAGTAGGCAAACCGGGGACACTGAAGCTTTCTTT.

The chain carries TRBV3-1 (or the pseudogene TRBV3-2) and TRBJ1-1; D is possibly TRBD1 (6 bases). This CDR3 contains 14 residues. CDR1 is LGHDT, CDR2 YNNKEL, per germline (reference sequence). The V end lost 4 bases, the J end lost 4 bases, and 13 bases lay between the germline ends. CDR3: CASSPGAESTEAFF. The CDR3 bases are TGTGCCAGCAGCCCAGGGGCAGAGTCCACTGAAGCTTTCTTT.

V is TRBV11-2 and J is TRBJ2-4, with a weak D call TRBD2 (7 bases). V was clipped by 4 bases and J by 7 bases, with 17 bases between them. Looked up from germline, CDR1 is SGHAT and CDR2 is FQNNGV. The CDR3 has 15 amino acids. The CDR3 protein is CASSSLRGAINIQYF. Written as DNA, the CDR3 is TGTGCCAGCAGCTCCCTACGGGGGGCTATTAACATTCAGTACTTC.

CDR3 protein: CASSFRGATGTYEQYF. CDR3 sequence (DNA): TGTGCCAGCAGCTTCAGAGGTGCGACAGGAACCTACGAGCAGTACTTC. The chain carries TRBV11-2 and TRBJ2-7, with TRBD1 as a possible D gene (6 bases). Trimming shortened V by 3 bases and J by 2 bases, and 17 bases separated the two germline ends. Looked up from germline, CDR1 is SGHAT and CDR2 is FQNNGV. The CDR3 extends over 16 amino acids.